Given below is one T cell receptor (beta chain) in context. The sample originates from a study of technical replicates of blood from a few donors. Germline CDR1 WSHSY, CDR2 SAAADI. There are 16 residues in the CDR3. V lost 2 bases and J lost 6, with 19 bases in between. Produced via immunoSEQ multiplex PCR; TCRdb's table is partial and in-frame only. The table lists about 75,000 clones, around 97% of them singletons, with approximately 0.18% in the top ten. Material: T cells isolated from PBMCs. V gene TRBV10-2 combines with J gene TRBJ1-1; no reliable D call. This receptor was taken from a human donor in good health. The CDR3 DNA reads as TGCGCCAGCAGTGAGCGGGGTCGTCCAGGTCGCGCTGAAGCTTTCTTT. It yields the protein CASSERGRPGRAEAFF.